A single sample gave rise to the 14 T cell receptor beta chains below, sequenced in a study of PD-L1 blockade in urothelial cancer. The method was immunoSEQ multiplex PCR; TCRdb's version includes in-frame clones alone and lacks a portion of them. This table has 20,000 to 25,000 clones, around 91% appearing once. Time point denoted: peripheral blood 6 weeks after treatment start. The source was PBMCs, collected around atezolizumab (anti-PD-L1) treatment. Source of these receptors: a woman aged 60-75 years with urothelial cancer.

J is TRBJ2-1 and V is TRBV7-9; 12 positions match TRBD1. The germline V gene encodes CDR1 SEHNR and CDR2 FQNEAQ (reference sequence). CDR3 length equals 17 residues. Unmatched junction bases numbered 6, after V lost 4 bases and J lost 2 bases. In DNA form, the CDR3 reads TGTGCCAGCAGCTCCCCCGGGACAGGGGGCCCCTACAATGAGCAGTTCTTC. It is translated as CASSSPGTGGPYNEQFF.

This chain joins TRBV5-1 and TRBJ1-1; weak D call: TRBD1 (5 bases). This CDR3 spans 16 amino acids. Germline V gene lookup returns CDR1 SGHRS and CDR2 YFSETQ. Trimming cost V 2 bases and J 4 bases, with 18 bases left between them. Here the CDR3 reads CASSFGSRGRGTEAFF. CDR3 bases: TGCGCCAGCAGCTTCGGGTCCCGCGGGAGGGGCACTGAAGCTTTCTTT.

The V call is TRBV7-3, the J call TRBJ1-6, with D perhaps matching TRBD1 (6 bases). Per germline, CDR1 SGHTA and CDR2 FQGTGA. The CDR3 sequence is 16 residues long. Trimming left V 6 bases short and J 6 bases short, with 18 bases between. The CDR3 bases are TGTGCCAGCAGGCTTCCCCCACAGGGCCCTAATTCACCCCTCCACTTT. Translating it yields CASRLPPQGPNSPLHF.

This chain uses TRBV5-1 with TRBJ1-2, with TRBD1 matching 10 bases. CDR3 length: 14 amino acids. Germline V gene data show CDR1 as SGHRS and CDR2 as YFSETQ. Unmatched junction bases numbered 6, after V lost 4 bases and J lost 6 bases. CDR3 bases: TGCGCCAGCAGCGTCTCCGGGACAGGGGATGGCTACACCTTC. Amino acids: CASSVSGTGDGYTF. Using reference TRBV5-1 and TRBJ1-2 for the parts outside the CDR3, the full variable domain is KAGVTQTPRYLIKTRGQQVTLSCSPISGHRSVSWYQQTPGQGLQFLFEYFSETQRNKGNFPGRFSGRQFSNSRSEMNVSTLELGDSALYLCASSVSGTGDGYTFGSGTRLTVV.

This rearrangement joins TRBV27 to TRBJ2-7; 8 bases match TRBD1. V trimming: 2 bases; J trimming: 6 bases; junction bases outside the gene matches: 9. The CDR3 loop spans 15 amino acids. Germline V gene data show CDR1 as MNHEY and CDR2 as SMNVEV (reference sequence). The CDR3, as DNA: TGTGCCAGCAGTTTACTCGCGGACAGGGTCGGCGAGCAGTACTTC. This codes for CASSLLADRVGEQYF.

This chain links TRBV5-4 with TRBJ2-7; 7 bases are a match to TRBD1. Germline CDR1 is SGHNT and CDR2 is YYREEE (reference sequence). This CDR3 contains 14 residues. V shed 4 bases and J 5 bases; nucleotides not matched to a gene: 9. CDR3 bases: TGTGCCAGCAGCCAGGACAGGCTTCGTCACGAGCAGTACTTC. Amino acid sequence: CASSQDRLRHEQYF.

The count of this clone is one. CDR3 sequence reads: CASSGQGAGEQFF. CDR3 DNA: TGTGCCAGCAGTGGACAGGGGGCAGGGGAGCAGTTCTTC. The chain combines TRBV6-4 with TRBJ2-1; TRBD1 aligns across 10 bases. This CDR3 contains 13 residues. Germline V gene lookup returns CDR1 MRHNA and CDR2 SNTAGT. After removal of 4 bases from V and 10 bases from J, the junction contained 4 bases not matched to a gene.

The chain has TRBV19 and TRBJ1-4; TRBD1 matches 8 bases. Germline CDR1 and CDR2: LNHDA and SQIVND (reference sequence). V lost 4 bases to trimming and J lost 6 bases; unmatched junction nucleotides: 4. The CDR3 runs 14 residues. The CDR3 here is CASSRAGGDEKLFF. For the CDR3, the DNA is TGTGCCAGTAGTAGGGCAGGGGGCGATGAAAAACTGTTTTTT.

In the case of this clone: No conserved phenylalanine or tryptophan ends this CDR3, so it is likely a read error. No DNA is shown, since the ends of the CDR3 on it are uncertain; the CDR3 is the one TCRdb lists. This rearrangement joins TRBV2 to TRBJ2-7; the DNA was not used to check the table's D call, TRBD2. Germline CDR1 SNHLY, CDR2 FYNNEI. The CDR3 is made up of 9 amino acids, end residues included. CDR3 sequence reads: CASNTGTTL.

This chain links TRBV7-8 with TRBJ1-1; D might be TRBD1 (5 bases). The CDR3 is 16 residues long. Germline CDR1 and CDR2: SGHVS and FQNEAQ. Trimming cost V 3 bases and J 1 base, with 15 bases left between them. CDR3 loop: CASSFHWGEGNTEAFF. The CDR3 DNA reads as TGTGCCAGCAGCTTTCATTGGGGGGAGGGGAACACTGAAGCTTTCTTT.

The V gene is TRBV19, the J gene TRBJ1-1, with D tentatively TRBD1 (5 bases). Germline V gene data show CDR1 as LNHDA and CDR2 as SQIVND (reference sequence). V was pared by 2 bases and J by 5 bases, with 12 bases between. The CDR3 spans 14 residues. The CDR3 spells CASSIQAGRTEAFF. The CDR3 bases are TGTGCCAGTAGTATACAAGCAGGGAGGACTGAAGCTTTCTTT.

The V and J genes are TRBV7-8 and TRBJ1-6; 8 bases match TRBD1. V trimming: 3 bases; J trimming: 8 bases; junction bases outside the gene matches: 12. CDR1 and CDR2 (germline): SGHVS, FQNEAQ. This CDR3 region has 17 residues. DNA of the CDR3: TGTGCCAGCAGCTTCGGGACAGGTGGTTTTATTGATTCACCCCTCCACTTT. Encoded protein: CASSFGTGGFIDSPLHF.

CDR3 protein: CASSFGQGFPYEQYF. The CDR3 coding sequence is TGTGCCAGCAGCTTCGGACAGGGGTTCCCCTACGAGCAGTACTTC. The chain uses TRBV7-9 and TRBJ2-7; 9 positions match TRBD1. V lost 3 bases and J lost 2; bases outside the gene matches: 5. Germline assignment: CDR1 SEHNR and CDR2 FQNEAQ (reference sequence). This CDR3 is built from 15 residues.

The chain joins TRBV5-1 to TRBJ2-1; 10 positions agree with TRBD2. CDR1 SGHRS and CDR2 YFSETQ come from the germline V gene. The V and J ends lost 4 bases and 4 bases, in that order; junction bases with no gene match: 8. The CDR3 length is 16 residues. CDR3 coding DNA: TGCGCCAGCAGCGGGCCTAGCGGGAGAGGTTACAATGAGCAGTTCTTC. It translates to CASSGPSGRGYNEQFF.